One sample yielded the 7 T cell receptor beta chains listed below, sequenced in a study of cytomegalovirus exposure and HLA in healthy donors (dated by TCRdb to 2016 to 2017). The library was produced with the immunoSEQ multiplex PCR assay. Sourced from immuneACCESS, this table was stored by TCRdb with only in-frame sequences that have V and J called. A share of the clones is absent; for the studies checked, an unresolved V gene accounts for under half, and the remainder has no known explanation. The sample table contains 85,000 to 90,000 clones; only one count was recorded for around 96% of them. The top ten clonotypes cover 0.6% to 0.85% of the sample. What was sequenced was PBMCs. Source of these receptors: a young man in good health and CMV-seronegative.

This chain uses TRBV4-1 with TRBJ2-3, with 12 bases that match TRBD2. Germline loops: CDR1 MGHRA, CDR2 YSYEKL. The CDR3 extends over 18 amino acids. The ends lost 1 base at V and 5 bases at J; junction bases unmatched: 10. In nucleotides, the CDR3 is TGCGCCAGCAGCCAAGTTTTTGTCACTAGCGGGAGGTTAGATACGCAGTATTTT. Residues: CASSQVFVTSGRLDTQYF.

This clone was found once. V gene TRBV10-1 combines with J gene TRBJ2-1; 10 nucleotides agree with TRBD2. Germline CDR1 reads WNHNN; CDR2 reads SYGVQD (reference sequence). CDR3 size: 17 residues. V was clipped by 8 bases and J by 0 bases; unmatched bases: 10. The DNA for the CDR3 is TGCGCCAGCTGCTCCGGGGCTAGCGGGGGCTCCTACAATGAGCAGTTCTTC. Amino acids: CASCSGASGGSYNEQFF.

The gene calls are TRBV6-6 and TRBJ1-6, with a possible D match to TRBD1 (5 bases). Trimming pared 2 bases from V and 8 bases from J, leaving 13 bases between. This CDR3 comprises 15 residues. Germline V gene lookup returns CDR1 MNHNY and CDR2 SVGAGI (reference sequence). The CDR3 loop reads CASSYGRGSYSPLHF. CDR3 in DNA: TGTGCCAGCAGTTACGGTCGGGGGTCTTATTCACCCCTCCACTTT.

The gene calls are TRBV6-4 and TRBJ1-3; possibly TRBD1 for D (5 bases). This CDR3 spans 12 amino acids. Per germline, CDR1 MRHNA and CDR2 SNTAGT. With 5 bases removed from V and 7 bases from J, the gap between germline ends came to 9 bases. The CDR3 DNA reads as TGTGCCAGCAGTTCACGGGGGAACACCATATATTTT. Translated: CASSSRGNTIYF.

The chain couples TRBV7-6 to TRBJ2-1; TRBD2 agrees at 11 bases. This CDR3 spans 16 amino acids. CDR1 SGHVS and CDR2 FNYEAQ come from the germline V gene. Losses at the gene ends were 5 bases for V and 0 bases for J; bases not matched to a gene: 3. CDR3 protein: CASSTSGSTSYNEQFF. In DNA, the CDR3 is TGTGCCAGCAGCACTAGCGGGAGTACCTCCTACAATGAGCAGTTCTTC.

The rearrangement joins TRBV27 to TRBJ2-7; 10 nucleotides agree with TRBD2. CDR1 is MNHEY and CDR2 is SMNVEV in the germline V gene (reference sequence). This CDR3 spans 14 amino acids. V was clipped by 6 bases and J by 3 bases; unmatched bases: 5. CDR3 protein: CASSVGLAVYEQYF. The CDR3 coding sequence is TGTGCCAGCAGCGTCGGACTAGCGGTCTACGAGCAGTACTTC.

This chain uses TRBV20-1 with TRBJ2-2; possibly TRBD1 for D (5 bases). Germline CDR1 is DFQATT and CDR2 is SNEGSKA (reference sequence). This CDR3 comprises 11 residues. V was trimmed by 8 bases and J by 5 bases, leaving 9 bases between them. The CDR3 protein is CSIRGTGELFF. The CDR3 DNA is TGCAGTATTAGGGGTACCGGGGAGCTGTTTTTT.